This TCR beta chain was sequenced in a study of blood T cells in healthy people across ages. The CDR3 runs 12 residues. CDR1 and CDR2 (germline): KGHSH, LQKENI. A second PCR of about 7 to 12 cycles used a sample-barcoded 5' primer and a J-beta primer mix. Researchers report that a template-switch adaptor with 12 random nucleotides tagged each cDNA molecule. Researchers report that each sample yielded at least 2.5 million CDR3-containing paired-end reads. TCRdb re-called the 5' RACE reads with MiXCR, one entry per CDR3 protein. The sample records nearly 1 million distinct CDR3 sequences, 51% being singletons. Those donating, healthy Caucasian individuals from Russia, were aged roughly 6 to 90. Per-sample PBMC isolation yielded at least 6.5 million cells.

The source is a woman aged 60-75 years in good health. J is TRBJ2-5 and V is TRBV18; D is perhaps TRBD2 (5 bases). The J call could be wrong; TRBJ2-7 is a better fit for the DNA end. Sequenced input: blood. The CDR3 DNA is TGTGCCAGCTCACCAGGACTGTCCGAGCAGTACTTC. Amino acid sequence: CASSPGLSEQYF.